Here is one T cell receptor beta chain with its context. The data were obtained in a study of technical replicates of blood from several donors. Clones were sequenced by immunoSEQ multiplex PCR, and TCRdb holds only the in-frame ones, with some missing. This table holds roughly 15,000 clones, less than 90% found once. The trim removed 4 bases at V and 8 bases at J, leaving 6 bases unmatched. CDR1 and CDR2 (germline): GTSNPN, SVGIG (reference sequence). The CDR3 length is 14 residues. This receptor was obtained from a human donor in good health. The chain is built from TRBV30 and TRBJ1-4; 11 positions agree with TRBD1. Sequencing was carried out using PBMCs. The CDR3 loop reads CAWNAGTGGEKLFF. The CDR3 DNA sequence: TGTGCCTGGAACGCCGGGACAGGGGGAGAAAAACTGTTTTTT.